Detailed here is one TCR beta chain. Its recognized antigen is unknown. The input lacks base qualities; no much larger clone sits a single base away. This entry is derived from a study of shared clonotypes between healthy human individuals (dated by TCRdb to the early 2020s). About the investigation overall: The cohort comprised two women and three men aged 18 to 49 years. Different laboratories and diverse techniques were used to prepare libraries and sequence TCR repertoires, to increase sequencing depth and limit assay-specific biases. Between about 0.8 and 9 billion PBMCs per donor were obtained by leukapheresis. To estimate repertoire size and how much clonotype sharing occurs between individuals, the study deeply sequenced the blood TCR repertoires of 4 to 6 healthy adults. Points the paper makes about the study in general: Based on pairwise subsampling, the degree of clonotype sharing among donors was expected to be affected by sequencing depth. Sampling was restricted to blood, and TCR repertoires in tissue are likely to differ from TCR repertoires in blood. The genetic and exposure-history diversity represented was limited by the small number of donors.

From the cysteine through the phenylalanine, the CDR3 covers 20 amino acids. The retained sequence is limited to the CDR3, 60 bases, with the frame set at the first base. Trimming leaves V shorter by 4 bases and J shorter by 1 base, with the junction holding 17 bases beyond the gene matches. CDR1 SGHNT and CDR2 YENEEA are derived from the germline V gene. Healthy HIV-negative adults with no recently reported acute infections or vaccinations were included as donors. All donors were Caucasian adults living in Nashville, Tennessee, USA. For unsorted samples, around 90 million PBMCs were counted, and genomic DNA was extracted using the QIAamp DNA Blood Mini kit. Blood was obtained by leukapheresis, after which PBMCs were separated by Ficoll-Histopaque density gradient centrifugation and cryopreserved in liquid nitrogen vapor phase. TCR CDR3 regions were amplified from genomic DNA by multiplex PCR using the deep immunoSEQ assay. Extracted genomic DNA from each cell subset was spread evenly across all wells of several immunoSEQ 96-well plates, with each plate serving as a replicate. Each replicate PCR for unsorted PBMC received around 330 ng genomic DNA, equal to 25,000 to 30,000 T cell genomes. Ten immunoSEQ deep assay plates were used to sequence unsorted PBMC genomic DNA. Purified libraries were measured with a Qubit 3.0 fluorometer, size-checked on a Bioanalyzer 2100, and measured again with the KAPA Library Quantification kit. Every immunoSEQ 96-well plate was sequenced on a separate single-read 150-cycle Illumina NextSeq 550 flow cell. As for how the authors treated the data: Because the immunoSEQ output included only junctional sequences and no quality scores, the filtering could not be the same as the filtering used for full-length reads. To assign V/J genes and CDR3, sequences were annotated against IMGT germline references using PyIR, a Python wrapper for IgBLAST v1.9. Reads were filtered out if the reads had weak V/J assignments (E-value above 1e-6), no CDR3, stop codons, out-of-frame junctions, or ambiguous translated residues. V3J clonotypes were defined as sequences sharing the same inferred V gene, J gene, and CDR3 amino acid sequence. Percentage overlap between repertoires was computed as shared unique clonotypes divided by the size of the smaller repertoire. Repertoire richness was assessed with RTK rarefaction, the Chao1 estimator, and Recon v2.1 estimates of unobserved clonotypes. TCRdb limited this immuneACCESS table to in-frame rearrangements with V and J called. A share of clones is missing; checked studies link under half to unresolved V genes, and the rest is unexplained. That table supplies the V and J calls and clone size; D and trimming were determined from the DNA. The sample records approximately 470,000 clones, around 73% of which are singletons. 12% of the sample lies in the top ten.

This sequence uses TRBV11-3 and TRBJ2-7; TRBD2 lines up with 12 middle nucleotides. The origin of this receptor is a woman aged 40 to 50 in good health. Some clones in this sample may be carry-over from other donors' samples. The sample taken for sequencing was PBMCs. The DNA reads TGTGCCAGCAGCTCCGACCTGACTAGCGGGGGTGGTCAACCGTCCTACGAGCAGTACTTC. It translates to CASSSDLTSGGGQPSYEQYF.